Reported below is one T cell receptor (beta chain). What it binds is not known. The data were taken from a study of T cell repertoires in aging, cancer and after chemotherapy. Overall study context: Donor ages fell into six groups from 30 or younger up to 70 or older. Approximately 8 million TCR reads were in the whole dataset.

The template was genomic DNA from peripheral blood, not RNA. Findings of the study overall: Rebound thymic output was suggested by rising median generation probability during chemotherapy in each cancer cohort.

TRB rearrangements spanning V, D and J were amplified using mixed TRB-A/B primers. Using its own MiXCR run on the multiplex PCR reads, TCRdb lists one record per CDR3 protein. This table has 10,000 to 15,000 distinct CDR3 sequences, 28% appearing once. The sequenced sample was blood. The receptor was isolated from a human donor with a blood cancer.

CDR3 sequence reads: CASSTRQRTEAFF. CDR3 sequence (DNA): TGCGCCAGCAGCACGCGACAGCGCACTGAAGCTTTCTTT. This chain uses TRBV4-3 with TRBJ1-1; the D gene is possibly TRBD1 (5 bases). CDR1 and CDR2 (germline): LGHNA, YSLEER. The CDR3 is made up of 13 amino acids. V gave up 5 bases and J gave up 4 bases, with 11 bases separating them.